This T cell receptor (beta chain) was sequenced during a study of PD-L1 blockade in urothelial cancer. The method was immunoSEQ multiplex PCR; TCRdb's version includes in-frame clones alone and lacks a portion of them. The table includes 85,000 to 130,000 clones, roughly nine tenths detected once. This CDR3 spans 15 amino acids. The V and J ends lost 4 bases and 9 bases, in that order; junction bases with no gene match: 14. The germline V gene has CDR1 MNHNS and CDR2 SASEGT. The sequence was obtained from a woman older than 75 with urothelial cancer. This rearrangement joins TRBV6-1 to TRBJ2-7; TRBD1 agrees at 8 bases. Sequenced material: PBMCs, taken around atezolizumab (anti-PD-L1) treatment. CDR3 sequence reads: CASSGWTGSPTRQYF. CDR3 DNA: TGTGCCAGCAGTGGTTGGACAGGGTCGCCTACGAGGCAGTACTTC.